These 24 T cell receptor beta chains came from one sample sequenced in a study of blood T cells in healthy people across ages. The second PCR ran about 6 to 12 cycles with a sample-barcoded 5' primer and J-beta primers. Each CDR3 protein is one row after TCRdb ran MiXCR on the 5' RACE reads. The profile covers 800,000 to 1,000,000 distinct CDR3 sequences, with roughly 52% appearing a single time and around 15% taken by the ten largest. The sequencing input was blood. These TCRs come from a man aged 25 to 40 in good health.

Remarks on this clonotype: At one of its ends the junction is not consistent with the germline gene, which may arise from a read error. The genes are TRBV7-9 and TRBJ2-5, with 8 bases lining up with TRBD1. Looked up from germline, CDR1 is SEHNR and CDR2 is FQNEAQ (reference sequence). CDR3 length equals 16 residues. The CDR3 DNA reads TGTACCAGCAGCTCTAACCAAGGACAGGGACAAGAGACCCAGTACTTC. Translated, it gives CTSSSNQGQGQETQYF.

This clonotype has a handful of counts. The CDR3 sequence: CASSSSGSSPLHF. DNA of the CDR3: TGTGCCAGCAGCTCTAGTGGGAGTTCACCCCTCCACTTT. The chain is built from TRBV5-5 and TRBJ1-6; D unresolved. The V end lost 3 bases, the J end lost 9 bases, and 10 bases lay between the germline ends. This CDR3 has 13 residues. Germline lookup yields CDR1 SGHKS and CDR2 YYEKEE (reference sequence).

There are a few counts of this clonotype. This sequence joins TRBV7-9 and TRBJ2-7; tentatively, D is TRBD1 or TRBD2 (5 bases each). The V end lost 0 bases, the J end lost 0 bases, and 12 bases lay between the germline ends. CDR1 is SEHNR, CDR2 FQNEAQ, per germline (reference sequence). The CDR3 is made up of 16 amino acids. Here the CDR3 reads CASSLATPRGSYEQYF. The CDR3 bases are TGTGCCAGCAGCTTAGCGACACCGAGGGGCTCCTACGAGCAGTACTTC.

In this sample, this clonotype turned up many times. An end of the junction does not agree with germline; a read error may underlie this. The genes are TRBV4-2 and TRBJ2-7, with D perhaps TRBD1 or TRBD2 (5 bases each). Germline V CDR1 and CDR2: LGHNA, YNFKEQ. The CDR3 covers 15 residues. The CDR3 coding sequence is TGTGCCAGCAGTCAAGAGGTGGGGACCTCGTACGAGCAGTACTTC. It yields the protein CASSQEVGTSYEQYF.

The gene calls are TRBV28 and TRBJ1-5; TRBD1 agrees at 8 bases. The CDR3 has 16 residues. V lost 3 bases, J lost 4 bases, and 8 bases stayed unmatched. Germline V gives CDR1 MDHEN, CDR2 SYDVKM. In nucleotides, the CDR3 is TGTGCCAGCAGTTTTCGACAGGGGATCCCGAATCAGCCCCAGCATTTT. It specifies CASSFRQGIPNQPQHF.

The rearrangement links TRBV5-6 to TRBJ2-1; TRBD1 might be the D (5 bases). Germline loops: CDR1 SGHDT, CDR2 YYEEEE. The CDR3 loop spans 15 amino acids. The V end lost 1 base, the J end lost 2 bases, and 10 bases lay between the germline ends. In DNA, the CDR3 is TGTGCCAGCAGCTTGAGCAGGGTCCCCTACAATGAGCAGTTCTTC. It yields the protein CASSLSRVPYNEQFF.

This clonotype came up a few times. This chain joins TRBV3-1 and TRBJ2-4; 10 nucleotides match TRBD1. The end of the DNA fits TRBJ2-7 better, so the J call may be wrong. Germline V gene lookup returns CDR1 LGHDT and CDR2 YNNKEL (reference sequence). The length of the CDR3 is 14 residues. CDR3 loop: CASSRIGQGDEQYF. In DNA, the CDR3 is TGTGCCAGCAGCAGGATCGGACAGGGGGACGAGCAGTACTTC.

This clonotype turned up a few times. CDR3 nucleotide sequence: TGCGCCAGCAGCCCTCCTGTTTGGGGGGCGAACAATGAGCAGTTCTTC. Amino acids: CASSPPVWGANNEQFF. V and J are TRBV5-1 and TRBJ2-1; D may be TRBD1 or TRBD2 (6 bases each). V lost 4 bases, J lost 5 bases, and 19 bases lay in between. CDR1 is SGHRS and CDR2 is YFSETQ in the germline V gene. The CDR3 contains 16 residues.

The chain joins TRBV7-2 to TRBJ2-5, with D possibly being TRBD1 (6 bases). Trimming removed 5 bases at V and 0 bases at J, with 13 bases between. Per germline, CDR1 SGHTA and CDR2 FQGNSA. The CDR3 sequence is 15 residues long. CDR3 sequence (DNA): TGTGCCAGCAGCCACGCAGCAGGGGACCAAGAGACCCAGTACTTC. Amino acid sequence: CASSHAAGDQETQYF.

The genes are TRBV28 and TRBJ1-5; 10 nucleotides match TRBD1. This CDR3 has 17 amino acids. The germline CDR1 and CDR2 sequences are MDHEN and SYDVKM. V gave up 8 bases and J gave up 2 bases; unmatched junction bases: 12. DNA of the CDR3: TGTGCCAGCGGAGTCCTGGGGACAGGGGATGGCAATCAGCCCCAGCATTTT. Protein: CASGVLGTGDGNQPQHF.

This clonotype has at least ten counts. The V call is TRBV7-2, the J call TRBJ2-1, with TRBD2 identical over 16 bases. Per germline, CDR1 SGHTA and CDR2 FQGNSA. Trimming removed 5 bases from V and 8 bases from J; junction bases left unmatched: 12. The CDR3 runs 18 residues. This CDR3 is CASSTQLGTSGGGHEQFF. The CDR3 DNA sequence: TGTGCCAGCAGCACACAACTTGGGACTAGCGGGGGGGGACATGAGCAGTTCTTC.

The DNA for the CDR3 is TGCGCCAGCAGCTTGGCGGTTAGCGGGGGGCCTCTTAATGAGCAGTTCTTC. This translates into CASSLAVSGGPLNEQFF. The V gene is TRBV5-1, the J gene TRBJ2-1; 10 bases are a match to TRBD2. The CDR3 runs to 17 residues. With 0 bases clipped from V and 7 bases from J, the junction kept 10 bases outside the gene matches. Germline assignment: CDR1 SGHRS and CDR2 YFSETQ.

This chain connects TRBV4-3 to TRBJ1-2; no reliable D call. Per germline, CDR1 LGHNA and CDR2 YSLEER. The CDR3 is 13 amino acids. V was cut by 0 bases and J by 4 bases, with 6 bases left in between. Here the CDR3 reads CASSQDYSYGYTF. The CDR3 nucleotides read TGCGCCAGCAGCCAAGATTACAGCTATGGCTACACCTTC.

This sequence joins TRBV5-1 and TRBJ1-5; D unresolved. V lost 4 bases and J lost 10, with 12 bases in between. The CDR3 runs to 12 residues. CDR1 is SGHRS and CDR2 is YFSETQ in the germline V gene. The CDR3, as DNA: TGCGCCAGCAGCCTATCAATCAGCCCCCAGCATTTT. It yields the protein CASSLSISPQHF.

The J gene is TRBJ1-4, the V gene TRBV6-5, with 9 bases lining up with TRBD1. Germline V lookup: CDR1 MNHEY, CDR2 SVGAGI. Germline trimming cut 4 bases from V and 7 bases from J; bases unmatched to any gene: 10. This CDR3 is 16 amino acids long. For the CDR3, the DNA is TGTGCCAGCAGTTCGACCGGGGACAGGGCGAGTGAAAAACTGTTTTTT. This translates into CASSSTGDRASEKLFF.

The DNA of the CDR3 is TGTGCCAGCAGCCAAGATTCTAAGGGGGTCTACGAGCAGTACTTC. Translation gives CASSQDSKGVYEQYF. The chain recombines TRBV4-2 with TRBJ2-4; possibly TRBD1 for D (6 bases). The J call is in doubt because the DNA end fits TRBJ2-7 better. The CDR3 length is 15 residues. CDR1 and CDR2 from the germline V gene are LGHNA and YNFKEQ.

This clonotype occurred a few times. The chain is built from TRBV29-1 and TRBJ1-5; D remains ambiguous. This CDR3 has 14 residues. Trimming shortened V by 6 bases and J by 0 bases, and 12 bases separated the two germline ends. CDR1 SQVTM and CDR2 ANQGSEA come from the germline V gene. The chain's CDR3 is CSVRTADSNQPQHF. The CDR3 nucleotides are TGCAGCGTCCGGACGGCCGATAGCAATCAGCCCCAGCATTTT.

The chain joins TRBV20-1 to TRBJ1-2; possibly TRBD1 for D (6 bases). V shed 6 bases and J shed 4 bases, with 12 bases lying between them. The germline CDR1 and CDR2 sequences are DFQATT and SNEGSKA (reference sequence). The CDR3 consists of 12 residues. DNA of the CDR3: TGCAGTGCGCCAGGGGAGGCCTATGGCTACACCTTC. Translation gives CSAPGEAYGYTF.

The chain couples TRBV28 to TRBJ2-3, with D unclear. CDR1 MDHEN and CDR2 SYDVKM come from the germline V gene. Trimming shortened V by 2 bases and J by 5 bases, and 14 bases separated the two germline ends. CDR3 size: 15 residues. CDR3 residues: CASSLARGLIDTQYF. The CDR3 nucleotides are TGTGCCAGCAGTTTAGCTCGTGGTTTGATAGATACGCAGTATTTT.

The gene calls are TRBV6-1 and TRBJ2-4; tentatively, D is TRBD1 (6 bases). The end of the DNA fits TRBJ2-7 better, so the J call may be wrong. The CDR3 loop spans 12 amino acids. CDR1 and CDR2 from the germline V gene are MNHNS and SASEGT. The CDR3 sequence: CASNAGQPEQYF. The DNA of the CDR3 is TGTGCCAGCAACGCCGGACAGCCCGAGCAGTACTTC.

This clonotype turned up a few times. The V and J genes are TRBV6-1 and TRBJ1-6; TRBD1 matches at 7 bases. With 10 bases clipped from V and 8 bases from J, the junction kept 8 bases outside the gene matches. The CDR3 is 13 amino acids. The V gene's germline CDR1 is MNHNS and CDR2 SASEGT. CDR3 nucleotide sequence: TGTGCCATCCTTGGGGACAGCTATTCACCCCTCCACTTT. The encoded protein is CAILGDSYSPLHF.

V is TRBV12-3 or TRBV12-4 and J is TRBJ2-7, with 14 bases lining up with TRBD2. The CDR3 length is 18 residues. Losses at the gene ends were 3 bases for V and 4 bases for J; bases not matched to a gene: 11. Here the CDR3 reads CASSFRTSGRLGLYEQYF. As DNA, the CDR3 is TGTGCCAGCAGTTTCCGGACTAGCGGGAGGCTGGGTTTGTACGAGCAGTACTTC.

This chain links TRBV5-5 with TRBJ1-5, with D maybe TRBD1 (5 bases). V lost 4 bases and J lost 4, with 15 bases in between. CDR3 length: 15 amino acids. Germline loops: CDR1 SGHKS, CDR2 YYEKEE (reference sequence). This CDR3 reads CASSGVGAPNQPQHF. The CDR3, as DNA: TGTGCCAGCAGCGGGGTCGGGGCGCCAAATCAGCCCCAGCATTTT.

The chain recombines TRBV6-4 with TRBJ1-1; D remains ambiguous. The CDR3 runs 13 residues. CDR1 MRHNA and CDR2 SNTAGT come from the germline V gene. V lost 3 bases and J lost 1, with 6 bases in between. The CDR3 reads CASSEGENTEAFF. The CDR3, as DNA: TGTGCCAGCAGTGAGGGAGAGAACACTGAAGCTTTCTTT.